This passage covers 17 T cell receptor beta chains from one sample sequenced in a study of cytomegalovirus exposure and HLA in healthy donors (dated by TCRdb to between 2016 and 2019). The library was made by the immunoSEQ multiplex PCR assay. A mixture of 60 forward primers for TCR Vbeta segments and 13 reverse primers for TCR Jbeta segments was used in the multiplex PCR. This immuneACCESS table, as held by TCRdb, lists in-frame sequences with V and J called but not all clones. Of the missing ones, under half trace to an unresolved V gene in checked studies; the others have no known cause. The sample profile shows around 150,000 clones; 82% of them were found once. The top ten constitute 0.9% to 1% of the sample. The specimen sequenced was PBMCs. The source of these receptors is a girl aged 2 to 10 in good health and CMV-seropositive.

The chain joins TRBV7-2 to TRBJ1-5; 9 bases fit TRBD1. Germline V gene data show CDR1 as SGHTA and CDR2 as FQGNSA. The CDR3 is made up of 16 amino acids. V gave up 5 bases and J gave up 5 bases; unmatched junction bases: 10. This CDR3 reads CASSVAPGQGHQPQHF. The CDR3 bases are TGTGCCAGCAGCGTCGCCCCGGGACAGGGACATCAGCCCCAGCATTTT. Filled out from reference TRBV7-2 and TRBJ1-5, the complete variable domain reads GAGVSQSPSNKVTEKGKDVELRCDPISGHTALYWYRQSLGQGLEFLIYFQGNSAPDKSGLPSDRFSAERTGGSVSTLTIQRTQQEDSAVYLCASSVAPGQGHQPQHFGDGTRLSIL.

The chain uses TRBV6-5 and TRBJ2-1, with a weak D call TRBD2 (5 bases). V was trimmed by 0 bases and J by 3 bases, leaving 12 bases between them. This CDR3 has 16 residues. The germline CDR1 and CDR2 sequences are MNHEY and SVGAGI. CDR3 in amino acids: CASSYSTKSGYNEQFF. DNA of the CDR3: TGTGCCAGCAGTTACTCGACCAAGAGCGGCTACAATGAGCAGTTCTTC.

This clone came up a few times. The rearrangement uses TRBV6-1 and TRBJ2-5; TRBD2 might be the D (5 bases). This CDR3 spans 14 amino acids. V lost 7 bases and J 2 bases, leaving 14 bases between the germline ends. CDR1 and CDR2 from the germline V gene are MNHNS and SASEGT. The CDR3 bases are TGTGCCAGCACCCTAAACCGGGGACAAGAGACCCAGTACTTC. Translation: CASTLNRGQETQYF.

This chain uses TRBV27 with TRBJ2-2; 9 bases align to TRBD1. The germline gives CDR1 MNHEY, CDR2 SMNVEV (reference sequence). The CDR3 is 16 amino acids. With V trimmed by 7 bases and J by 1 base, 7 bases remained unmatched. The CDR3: CASKRGQGWNTGELFF. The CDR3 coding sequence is TGTGCCAGCAAAAGGGGACAGGGATGGAACACCGGGGAGCTGTTTTTT.

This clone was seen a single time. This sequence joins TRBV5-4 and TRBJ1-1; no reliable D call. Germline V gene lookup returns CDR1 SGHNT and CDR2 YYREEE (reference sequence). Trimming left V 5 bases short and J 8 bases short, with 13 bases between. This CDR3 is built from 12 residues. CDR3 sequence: CASRPEGHEAFF. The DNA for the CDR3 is TGTGCCAGCAGGCCCGAGGGCCACGAAGCTTTCTTT.

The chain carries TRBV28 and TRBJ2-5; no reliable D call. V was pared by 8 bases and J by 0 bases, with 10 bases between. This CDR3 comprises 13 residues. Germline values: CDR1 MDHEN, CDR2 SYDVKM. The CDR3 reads CASGDRYQETQYF. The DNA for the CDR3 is TGTGCCAGCGGAGACCGGTACCAAGAGACCCAGTACTTC.

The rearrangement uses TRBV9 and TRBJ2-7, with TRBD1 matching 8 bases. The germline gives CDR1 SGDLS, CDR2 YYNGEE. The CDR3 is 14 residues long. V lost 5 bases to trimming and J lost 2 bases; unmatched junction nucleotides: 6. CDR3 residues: CASSPGTGPYEQYF. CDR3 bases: TGTGCCAGCAGTCCCGGGACAGGACCCTACGAGCAGTACTTC.

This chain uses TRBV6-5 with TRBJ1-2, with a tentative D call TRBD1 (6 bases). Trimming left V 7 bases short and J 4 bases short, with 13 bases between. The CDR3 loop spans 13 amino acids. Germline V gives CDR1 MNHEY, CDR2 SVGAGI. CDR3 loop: CASTLGASYGYTF. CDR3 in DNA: TGTGCCAGCACCCTGGGGGCGAGCTATGGCTACACCTTC.

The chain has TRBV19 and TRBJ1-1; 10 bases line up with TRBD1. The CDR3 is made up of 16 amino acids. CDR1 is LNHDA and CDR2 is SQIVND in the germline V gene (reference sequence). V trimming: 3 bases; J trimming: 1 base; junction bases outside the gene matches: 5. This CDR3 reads CASSIRTGGRNTEAFF. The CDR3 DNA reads TGTGCCAGTAGTATTAGGACAGGGGGGAGGAACACTGAAGCTTTCTTT.

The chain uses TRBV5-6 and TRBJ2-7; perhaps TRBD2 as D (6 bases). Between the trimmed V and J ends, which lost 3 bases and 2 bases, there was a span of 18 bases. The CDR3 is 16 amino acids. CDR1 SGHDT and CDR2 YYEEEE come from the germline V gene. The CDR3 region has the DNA TGTGCCAGCAGCTCAAAGTTCAGCGGGTTACCCTACGAGCAGTACTTC. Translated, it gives CASSSKFSGLPYEQYF.

CDR3 bases: TGTGCCTGGAGTGTAGGGGGCGCCGGCACTGAAGCTTTCTTT. Translating it yields CAWSVGGAGTEAFF. The rearrangement links TRBV30 to TRBJ1-1; 7 nucleotides agree with TRBD1. The CDR3 runs to 14 residues. Germline-derived CDR1 and CDR2 are GTSNPN and SVGIG (reference sequence). J was trimmed by 4 bases and V by 0 bases; bases with no gene match: 5.

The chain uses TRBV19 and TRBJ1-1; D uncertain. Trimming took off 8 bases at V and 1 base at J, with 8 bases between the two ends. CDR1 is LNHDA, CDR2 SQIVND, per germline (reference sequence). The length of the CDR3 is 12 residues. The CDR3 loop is CASGRGNTEAFF. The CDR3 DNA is TGTGCCAGTGGCCGGGGGAACACTGAAGCTTTCTTT.

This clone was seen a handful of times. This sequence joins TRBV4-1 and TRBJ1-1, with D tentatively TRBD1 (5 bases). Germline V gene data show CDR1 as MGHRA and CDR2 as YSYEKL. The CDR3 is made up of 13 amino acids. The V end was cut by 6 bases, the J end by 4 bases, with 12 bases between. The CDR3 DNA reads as TGCGCCAGCAGTCTCAGGGCAGGCACTGAAGCTTTCTTT. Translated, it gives CASSLRAGTEAFF.

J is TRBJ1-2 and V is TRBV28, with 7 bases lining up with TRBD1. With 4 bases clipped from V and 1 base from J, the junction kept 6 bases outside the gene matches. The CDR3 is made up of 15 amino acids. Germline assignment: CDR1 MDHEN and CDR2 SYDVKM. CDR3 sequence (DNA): TGTGCCAGCAGTTCGACCGGGACAGTTAACTATGGCTACACCTTC. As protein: CASSSTGTVNYGYTF.

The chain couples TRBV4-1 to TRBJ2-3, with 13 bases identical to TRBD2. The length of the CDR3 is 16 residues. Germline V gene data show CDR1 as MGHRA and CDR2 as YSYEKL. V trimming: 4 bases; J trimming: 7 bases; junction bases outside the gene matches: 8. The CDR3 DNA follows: TGCGCCAGCAGCCCCCGGACTAGCGGGAGATCGAATACGCAGTATTTT. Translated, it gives CASSPRTSGRSNTQYF.

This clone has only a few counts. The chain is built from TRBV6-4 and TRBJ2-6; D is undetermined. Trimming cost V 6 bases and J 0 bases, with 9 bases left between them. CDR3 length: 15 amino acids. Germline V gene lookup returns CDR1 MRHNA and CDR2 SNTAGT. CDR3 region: CASSAKDSGANVLTF. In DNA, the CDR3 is TGTGCCAGCAGCGCTAAAGACTCTGGGGCCAACGTCCTGACTTTC.

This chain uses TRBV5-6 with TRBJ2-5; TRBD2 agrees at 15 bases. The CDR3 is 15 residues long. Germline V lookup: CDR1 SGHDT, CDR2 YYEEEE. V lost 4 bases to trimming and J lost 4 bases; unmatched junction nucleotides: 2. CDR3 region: CASSQGLAGGETQYF. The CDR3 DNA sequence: TGTGCCAGCAGCCAGGGACTAGCGGGAGGAGAGACCCAGTACTTC.